These 2 T cell receptor beta chains were all obtained from the same sample, sequenced in a study of CD8 T cells in Susac syndrome. RNA, at about 0.5 to 1 ug, was reverse transcribed with random hexamers. TCRdb independently ran MiXCR on the immunoSEQ multiplex PCR reads; one entry per CDR3 protein. The repertoire has fewer than 350,000 distinct CDR3 sequences, around 85% of them found once; the top ten carry approximately 0.2%. The sample was CD8+ T cells from PBMCs. The source of these receptors is a human donor with multiple sclerosis.

The genes are TRBV5-4 and TRBJ2-1; D is perhaps TRBD1 (6 bases). Per germline, CDR1 SGHNT and CDR2 YYREEE (reference sequence). Trimming shortened V by 4 bases and J by 8 bases, and 10 bases separated the two germline ends. This CDR3 spans 12 amino acids. The DNA of the CDR3 is TGTGCCAGCAGCCCTACAGGGTATGAGCAGTTCTTC. As protein: CASSPTGYEQFF.

V and J are TRBV13 and TRBJ2-7; 7 bases agree with TRBD1. Per the germline V gene, CDR1 is PRHDT and CDR2 is FYEKMQ (reference sequence). Trimming took 6 bases from V and 2 from J; bases not matched to a gene: 7. The CDR3 covers 14 residues. CDR3 protein: CASRDRDSPYEQYF. Written as DNA, the CDR3 is TGTGCCAGCAGGGACCGGGACAGCCCCTACGAGCAGTACTTC. Full variable domain (outside the CDR3, taken from reference TRBV13 and TRBJ2-7): AAGVIQSPRHLIKEKRETATLKCYPIPRHDTVYWYQQGPGQDPQFLISFYEKMQSDKGSIPDRFSAQQFSDYHSELNMSSLELGDSALYFCASRDRDSPYEQYFGPGTRLTVT.